These 27 T cell receptor beta chains were all obtained from the same sample, sequenced in a study of cytomegalovirus exposure and HLA in healthy donors. With 60 Vbeta and 13 Jbeta primers, the PCR was carried out. The repertoire was sequenced with immunoSEQ multiplex PCR; TCRdb's copy has only in-frame clones and lacks some. This sample's table reports about 54,000 clones. Specimen: PBMCs. The source of these receptors is a woman aged 40 to 55 in good health and CMV-seronegative.

The V and J genes are TRBV29-1 and TRBJ2-7, with D possibly matching TRBD1 (5 bases). The CDR3 runs 13 residues. CDR1 and CDR2 from the germline V gene are SQVTM and ANQGSEA. V lost 0 bases and J lost 6, with 12 bases in between. CDR3 coding DNA: TGCAGCGTTGAAGATTCCGGCCAGGGCGAGCAGTACTTC. This gives the protein CSVEDSGQGEQYF.

The V gene is TRBV19, the J gene TRBJ1-2; a weak D match, TRBD1 (6 bases). Germline V gene lookup returns CDR1 LNHDA and CDR2 SQIVND (reference sequence). Trimming stripped 8 bases from V and 7 bases from J, with 17 bases between. The CDR3 contains 13 residues. As DNA, the CDR3 is TGTGCCAGTGAAGCACAGGGAGTTGGTGGCTACACCTTC. This translates into CASEAQGVGGYTF.

The genes are TRBV28 and TRBJ2-7; 8 bases match TRBD2. Germline V gene lookup returns CDR1 MDHEN and CDR2 SYDVKM. With V trimmed by 8 bases and J by 4 bases, 13 bases remained unmatched. The CDR3 covers 15 residues. The CDR3 spells CASLVSGGAGYEQYF. CDR3 nucleotide sequence: TGTGCCAGCTTAGTATCGGGGGGGGCCGGTTACGAGCAGTACTTC.

The chain carries TRBV2 and TRBJ2-2; tentatively, D is TRBD1 (6 bases). The V end was cut by 3 bases, the J end by 6 bases, with 11 bases between. Germline CDR1 and CDR2: SNHLY and FYNNEI. The CDR3 consists of 14 residues. The CDR3 loop reads CASSEGRQAGELFF. In nucleotides, the CDR3 is TGTGCCAGCAGTGAGGGACGACAGGCCGGGGAGCTGTTTTTT.

V and J are TRBV11-1 and TRBJ2-3, with 8 bases that match TRBD1. The germline V gene has CDR1 SGHAT and CDR2 FQDESV (reference sequence). The CDR3 spans 15 residues. After removal of 5 bases from V and 2 bases from J, the junction contained 6 bases not matched to a gene. CDR3 in DNA: TGTGCCAGCAGCCCGGACAGGGTCACCACAGATACGCAGTATTTT. Its translation is CASSPDRVTTDTQYF.

This rearrangement joins TRBV5-4 to TRBJ2-7, with D possibly TRBD2 on 6 matching bases. The V end was cut by 4 bases, the J end by 6 bases, with 17 bases between. The germline V gene encodes CDR1 SGHNT and CDR2 YYREEE (reference sequence). The CDR3 is 14 residues long. In DNA, the CDR3 is TGTGCCAGCAGCCGAGGAGGACTGGGGGGCGAGCAGTACTTC. Amino acid sequence: CASSRGGLGGEQYF.

The chain has TRBV30 and TRBJ2-2; D might be TRBD1 (6 bases). CDR1 is GTSNPN, CDR2 SVGIG, per germline (reference sequence). V was cut by 5 bases and J by 0 bases, with 10 bases left in between. The CDR3 runs 14 residues. CDR3 in DNA: TGTGCCTGGTTCAGGGGATCGAACACCGGGGAGCTGTTTTTT. It codes for CAWFRGSNTGELFF. The full variable domain, in which reference TRBV30 and TRBJ2-2 provide the parts outside the CDR3, is SQTIHQWPATLVQPVGSPLSLECTVEGTSNPNLYWYRQAAGRGLQLLFYSVGIGQISSEVPQNLSASRPQDRQFILSSKKLLLSDSGFYLCAWFRGSNTGELFFGEGSRLTVL.

The CDR3 region is CASSQDRGTEAFF. As DNA, the CDR3 is TGTGCCAGCAGCCAAGATAGGGGCACTGAAGCTTTCTTT. The chain links TRBV4-2 to TRBJ1-1, with a tentative D call TRBD1 (5 bases). The V gene lost 0 bases and the J gene lost 4 bases, with 6 bases spanning the gap. The CDR3 is made up of 13 amino acids. Germline V lookup: CDR1 LGHNA, CDR2 YNFKEQ.

The gene calls are TRBV9 and TRBJ2-1, with 8 bases aligning to TRBD2. The CDR3 spans 15 residues. From germline, CDR1 is SGDLS and CDR2 YYNGEE. V gave up 2 bases and J gave up 5 bases; unmatched junction bases: 6. Here the CDR3 reads CASSVLAGSDNEQFF. The DNA for the CDR3 is TGTGCCAGCAGCGTTCTAGCGGGCTCGGACAATGAGCAGTTCTTC.

V usage is TRBV5-1 and J usage is TRBJ2-7; D gene ambiguous. CDR1 and CDR2 (germline): SGHRS, YFSETQ. CDR3 length: 12 amino acids. Deletions cut 0 bases from V and 4 bases from J, with 5 bases between. The CDR3 loop reads CASSLGEYEQYF. CDR3 nucleotide sequence: TGCGCCAGCAGCTTGGGAGAGTACGAGCAGTACTTC.

This chain connects TRBV5-1 to TRBJ1-2, with TRBD1 matching over 9 bases. J gave up 0 bases and V 4 bases, and 1 base lay outside the gene matches. CDR3 size: 14 residues. CDR1 is SGHRS and CDR2 is YFSETQ in the germline V gene. CDR3 sequence: CASSTGGPNYGYTF. CDR3 in DNA: TGCGCCAGCAGCACAGGGGGCCCTAACTATGGCTACACCTTC.

The rearrangement joins TRBV4-3 to TRBJ1-2; 7 bases match TRBD1. Germline values: CDR1 LGHNA, CDR2 YSLEER. The V and J ends lost 1 base and 4 bases, in that order; junction bases with no gene match: 3. This CDR3 spans 14 amino acids. Here the CDR3 DNA reads TGCGCCAGCAGCCAAGCCGGGGACAGCTATGGCTACACCTTC. This gives the protein CASSQAGDSYGYTF.

In regard to this clone: A read error may account for a junction end that differs from germline. The rearrangement links TRBV5-8 to TRBJ1-4; 8 bases fit TRBD1. The germline gives CDR1 SGHTS, CDR2 YDEGEE. The CDR3 runs to 11 residues. The CDR3 nucleotides are TGTGCCAGCAGCTTGTGGAGACAGGGGTGTTTT. Translation: CASSLWRQGCF.

This sequence joins TRBV4-2 and TRBJ2-3; D is undetermined. This CDR3 has 12 residues. V was shortened by 1 base and J by 6 bases, with 5 bases between the two germline ends. Germline values: CDR1 LGHNA, CDR2 YNFKEQ. CDR3 protein: CASSQALDTQYF. CDR3 coding DNA: TGTGCCAGCAGCCAAGCCCTGGATACGCAGTATTTT.

The chain has TRBV6-5 and TRBJ2-5, with 8 bases aligning to TRBD1. The CDR3 length is 12 residues. The junction had 6 bases not matched to a gene; V was cut back by 10 bases and J by 5 bases. Germline V lookup: CDR1 MNHEY, CDR2 SVGAGI. The CDR3 region has the DNA TGTGCCACCGGGACAGGCCGCGAGACCCAGTACTTC. Translation gives CATGTGRETQYF.

About this clone: One end of the junction does not line up with germline, which may come from a read error. The V and J genes are TRBV18 and TRBJ1-1; D is ambiguous. The CDR3 is 15 residues long. Germline loops: CDR1 KGHSH, CDR2 LQKENI. DNA for the CDR3: TGTGCCAGCTCTCCACCCCCGTATCGAGACACTGAAGCTTTCTTT. Protein product: CASSPPPYRDTEAFF.

CDR3 nucleotides: TGTGCCAGCAGTTACTCTTTGGACAGTGCCTACGAGCAGTACTTC. Protein product: CASSYSLDSAYEQYF. This chain joins TRBV6-5 and TRBJ2-7; tentative D call: TRBD1 (6 bases). With 0 bases removed from V and 2 bases from J, the gap between germline ends came to 11 bases. This CDR3 is 15 amino acids long. Germline values: CDR1 MNHEY, CDR2 SVGAGI.

The V and J genes are TRBV4-1 and TRBJ1-3; 7 bases agree with TRBD1. Germline V gene data show CDR1 as MGHRA and CDR2 as YSYEKL. With V trimmed by 0 bases and J by 0 bases, 11 bases remained unmatched. The CDR3 sequence is 19 residues long. In nucleotides, the CDR3 is TGCGCCAGCAGCCAAGACCCCGGCAGGACAGGAGCCTCTGGAAACACCATATATTTT. The encoded protein is CASSQDPGRTGASGNTIYF.

The chain links TRBV14 to TRBJ1-2; TRBD1 might be the D (6 bases). From germline, CDR1 is SGHDN and CDR2 FVKESK. V was shortened by 3 bases and J by 3 bases, with 8 bases between the two germline ends. The CDR3 runs to 13 residues. The CDR3 protein is CASSHHRDYGYTF. CDR3 DNA sequence: TGTGCCAGCAGCCATCACAGGGACTATGGCTACACCTTC. The variable domain in full, with the rest retrieved from reference TRBV14 and TRBJ1-2, is EAGVTQFPSHSVIEKGQTVTLRCDPISGHDNLYWYRRVMGKEIKFLLHFVKESKQDESGMPNNRFLAERTGGTYSTLKVQPAELEDSGVYFCASSHHRDYGYTFGSGTRLTVV.

The V and J genes are TRBV6-1 and TRBJ2-3, with 8 positions matching TRBD2. This CDR3 region has 15 residues. The V segment lost 6 bases and the J segment 4 bases; nucleotides outside the gene matches: 9. In germline, CDR1 is MNHNS, CDR2 SASEGT. The CDR3 spells CASRNEREFPDTQYF. The CDR3 DNA is TGTGCCAGCAGGAATGAGCGGGAGTTTCCAGATACGCAGTATTTT.

In the case of this clone: A read error may account for a junction end that differs from germline. This chain uses TRBV5-1 with TRBJ2-7; 8 bases line up with TRBD2. CDR1 is SGHRS, CDR2 YFSETQ, per germline. CDR3 length: 15 amino acids. In DNA, the CDR3 is TGCGCCAGCAGCTTGGGACGGGAGGGCCACGACGCGCAGTCCTTC. This gives the protein CASSLGREGHDAQSF.

The chain couples TRBV25-1 to TRBJ2-5, with 9 bases that match TRBD2. This CDR3 contains 15 residues. Looked up from germline, CDR1 is MGHDK and CDR2 is SYGVNS. Germline trimming cut 1 base from V and 8 bases from J; bases unmatched to any gene: 8. The CDR3 bases are TGTGCCAGCAGTGAATCCCTAGCGGGATCAAACACCCAGTACTTC. The encoded protein is CASSESLAGSNTQYF.

This chain links TRBV5-4 with TRBJ1-6; D possibly corresponds to TRBD1 (6 bases). Trimming pared 4 bases from V and 7 bases from J, leaving 12 bases between. Germline V gene sequence: CDR1 SGHNT, CDR2 YYREEE (reference sequence). This CDR3 is built from 14 residues. The CDR3 region has the DNA TGTGCCAGCAGCCACAGCACAGGGAATTCACCCCTCCACTTT. Protein sequence: CASSHSTGNSPLHF.

CDR3 residues: CASSLEGGAASGNTIYF. CDR3 nucleotides: TGTGCCAGCAGCTTGGAAGGAGGGGCAGCTTCTGGAAACACCATATATTTT. This rearrangement joins TRBV5-6 to TRBJ1-3; the D gene is possibly TRBD1 (5 bases). The CDR3 covers 17 residues. CDR1 and CDR2 from the germline V gene are SGHDT and YYEEEE. Trimming cost V 0 bases and J 1 base, with 14 bases left between them.

The DNA for the CDR3 is TGTGCCAGCAGTGAGGTATTCGGGACTAGCGTTATAGATACGCAGTATTTT. Its translation: CASSEVFGTSVIDTQYF. The J gene is TRBJ2-3, the V gene TRBV2; TRBD2 aligns across 10 bases. J gave up 5 bases and V 3 bases, and 11 bases lay outside the gene matches. CDR3 length equals 17 residues. The V gene's germline CDR1 is SNHLY and CDR2 FYNNEI.

V usage is TRBV7-9 and J usage is TRBJ1-3; no clear D gene. V was clipped by 1 base and J by 0 bases, with 10 bases between them. The CDR3 runs to 16 residues. Per germline, CDR1 SEHNR and CDR2 FQNEAQ (reference sequence). CDR3 protein: CASSLVVGPSGNTIYF. DNA for the CDR3: TGTGCCAGCAGCTTAGTGGTGGGCCCCTCTGGAAACACCATATATTTT.

Note on this clone: One end of the junction is discordant with germline, which a read error may explain. V gene TRBV5-1 combines with J gene TRBJ2-1, with 9 bases fitting TRBD2. Per germline, CDR1 SGHRS and CDR2 YFSETQ. The CDR3 sequence is 16 residues long. CDR3 bases: TGCGCCAGCAGCTTGGTTAGCGGGAGCTCCGACAATGAGCAGTTCTTC. Its protein product is CASSLVSGSSDNEQFF.